The entry that follows covers one TCR beta chain sequence. The PCR had 60 Vbeta and 13 Jbeta primers. Libraries were prepared by immunoSEQ multiplex PCR; TCRdb keeps only in-frame clonotypes and omits some of them. The sample contains about 64,000 clones, over 75% of which appear only once. Germline CDR1 and CDR2: MNHNS and SASEGT. CDR3 length equals 16 residues. V shed 1 base, J shed 2 bases, and the junction held 4 bases outside the gene matches. These data belong to a study of cytomegalovirus exposure and HLA in healthy donors. Across the whole study: Early on, a data release was issued that held some 85 million unique TCRs from HLA-typed donors.

The receptor was isolated from a female donor in good health and CMV-seronegative. V gene TRBV6-1 combines with J gene TRBJ2-3, with 9 bases identical to TRBD2. The specimen was PBMCs. The CDR3 DNA follows: TGTGCCAGCAGTGAAGAAGCGGGAGGTGTCACAGATACGCAGTATTTT. It codes for CASSEEAGGVTDTQYF.